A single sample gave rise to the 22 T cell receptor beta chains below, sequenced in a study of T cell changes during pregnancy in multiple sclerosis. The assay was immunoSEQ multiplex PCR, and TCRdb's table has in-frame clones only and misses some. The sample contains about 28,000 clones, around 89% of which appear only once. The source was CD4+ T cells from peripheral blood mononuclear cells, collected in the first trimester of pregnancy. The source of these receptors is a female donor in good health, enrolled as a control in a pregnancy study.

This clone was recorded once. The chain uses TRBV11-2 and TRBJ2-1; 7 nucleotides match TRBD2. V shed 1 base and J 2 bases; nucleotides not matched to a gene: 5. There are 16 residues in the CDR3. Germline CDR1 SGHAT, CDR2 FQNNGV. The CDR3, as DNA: TGTGCCAGCAGCTTAGGTCGGCGGGAGACCTACAATGAGCAGTTCTTC. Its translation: CASSLGRRETYNEQFF. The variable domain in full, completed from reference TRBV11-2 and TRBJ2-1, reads EAGVAQSPRYKIIEKRQSVAFWCNPISGHATLYWYQQILGQGPKLLIQFQNNGVVDDSQLPKDRFSAERLKGVDSTLKIQPAKLEDSAVYLCASSLGRRETYNEQFFGPGTRLTVL.

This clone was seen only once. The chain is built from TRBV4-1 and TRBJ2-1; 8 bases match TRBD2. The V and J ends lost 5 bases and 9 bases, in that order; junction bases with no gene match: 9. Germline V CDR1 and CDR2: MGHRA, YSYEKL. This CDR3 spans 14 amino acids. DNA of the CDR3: TGCGCCAGCAGCAAACTAGCGGCCGGGGGTGAGCAGTTCTTC. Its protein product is CASSKLAAGGEQFF.

The CDR3: CASSLIVTGVFSEQYF. The CDR3 region has the DNA TGTGCCAGCAGCTTGATCGTGACAGGTGTCTTCTCCGAGCAGTACTTC. The rearrangement uses TRBV5-6 and TRBJ2-7, with a tentative D call TRBD1 (6 bases). The ends were cut back, 1 base at V and 6 bases at J, with 20 bases in the middle. Per the germline V gene, CDR1 is SGHDT and CDR2 is YYEEEE. This CDR3 is built from 16 residues.

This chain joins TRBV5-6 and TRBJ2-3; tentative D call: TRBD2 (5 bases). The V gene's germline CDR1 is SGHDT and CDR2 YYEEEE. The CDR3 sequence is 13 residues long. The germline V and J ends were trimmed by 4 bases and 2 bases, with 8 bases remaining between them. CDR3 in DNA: TGTGCCAGCAGCCAGACTATCACAGATACGCAGTATTTT. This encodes CASSQTITDTQYF.

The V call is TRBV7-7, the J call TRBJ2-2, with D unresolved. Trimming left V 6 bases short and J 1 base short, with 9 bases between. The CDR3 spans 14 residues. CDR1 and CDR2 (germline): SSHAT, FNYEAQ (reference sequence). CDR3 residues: CASRRNRNTGELFF. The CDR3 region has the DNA TGTGCCAGCAGAAGGAACAGGAACACCGGGGAGCTGTTTTTT.

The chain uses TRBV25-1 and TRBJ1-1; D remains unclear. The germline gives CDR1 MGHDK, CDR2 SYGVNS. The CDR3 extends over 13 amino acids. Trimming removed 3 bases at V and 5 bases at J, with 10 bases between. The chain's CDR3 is CASSDPGRTEAFF. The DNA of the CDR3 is TGTGCCAGCAGTGACCCGGGAAGAACTGAAGCTTTCTTT.

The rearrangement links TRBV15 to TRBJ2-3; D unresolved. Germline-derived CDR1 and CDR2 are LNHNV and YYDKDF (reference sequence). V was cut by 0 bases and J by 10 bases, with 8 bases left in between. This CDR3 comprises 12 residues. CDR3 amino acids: CATSRDRFAQYF. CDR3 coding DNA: TGTGCCACCAGCAGAGACAGATTTGCGCAGTATTTT.

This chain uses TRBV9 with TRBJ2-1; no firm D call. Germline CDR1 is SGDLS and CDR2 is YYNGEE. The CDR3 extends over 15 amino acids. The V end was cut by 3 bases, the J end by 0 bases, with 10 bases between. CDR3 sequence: CASSGDTISYNEQFF. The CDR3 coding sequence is TGTGCCAGCAGCGGCGACACAATCTCCTACAATGAGCAGTTCTTC.

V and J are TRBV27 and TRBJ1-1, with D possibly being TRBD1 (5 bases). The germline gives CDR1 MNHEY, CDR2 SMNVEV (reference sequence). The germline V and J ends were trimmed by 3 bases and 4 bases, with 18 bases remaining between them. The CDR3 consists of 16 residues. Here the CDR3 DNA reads TGTGCCAGCAGTTTCTACAACATAGGGGTTGGCACTGAAGCTTTCTTT. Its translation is CASSFYNIGVGTEAFF.

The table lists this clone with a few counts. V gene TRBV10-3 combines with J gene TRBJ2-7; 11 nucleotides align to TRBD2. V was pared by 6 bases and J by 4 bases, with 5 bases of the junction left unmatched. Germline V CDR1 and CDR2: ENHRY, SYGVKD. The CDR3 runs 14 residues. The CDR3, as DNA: TGTGCCATCAGGCAGGGACTAGCGGAATACGAGCAGTACTTC. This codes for CAIRQGLAEYEQYF.

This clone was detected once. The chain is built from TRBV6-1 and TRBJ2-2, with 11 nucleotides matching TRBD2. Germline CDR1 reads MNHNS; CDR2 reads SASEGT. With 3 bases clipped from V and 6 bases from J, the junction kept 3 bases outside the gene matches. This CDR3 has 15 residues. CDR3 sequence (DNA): TGTGCCAGCAGTGATTTAGCGGGGGGGCCCGGGGAGCTGTTTTTT. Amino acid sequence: CASSDLAGGPGELFF.

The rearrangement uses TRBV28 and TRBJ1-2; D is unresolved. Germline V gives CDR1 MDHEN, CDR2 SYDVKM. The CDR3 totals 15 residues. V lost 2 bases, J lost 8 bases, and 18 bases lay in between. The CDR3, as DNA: TGTGCCAGCAGTTTAGGACTTTCTTCGGGTGGCGGCTACACCTTC. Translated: CASSLGLSSGGGYTF.

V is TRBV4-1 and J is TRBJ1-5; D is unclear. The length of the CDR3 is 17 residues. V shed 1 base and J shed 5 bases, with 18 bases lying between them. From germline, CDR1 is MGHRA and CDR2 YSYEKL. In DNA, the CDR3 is TGCGCCAGCAGCCAAGGGTTTACAGAAGGCCCACATCAGCCCCAGCATTTT. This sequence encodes CASSQGFTEGPHQPQHF.

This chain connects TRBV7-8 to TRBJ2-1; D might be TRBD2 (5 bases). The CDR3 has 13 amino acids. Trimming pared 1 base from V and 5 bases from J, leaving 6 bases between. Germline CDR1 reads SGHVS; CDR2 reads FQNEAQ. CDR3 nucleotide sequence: TGTGCCAGCAGCTTAGGGACTGACAATGAGCAGTTCTTC. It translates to CASSLGTDNEQFF.

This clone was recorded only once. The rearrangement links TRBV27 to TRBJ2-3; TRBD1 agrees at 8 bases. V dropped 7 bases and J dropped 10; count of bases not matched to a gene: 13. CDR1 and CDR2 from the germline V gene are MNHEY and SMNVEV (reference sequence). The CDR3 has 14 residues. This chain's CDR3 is CASNVGAGGLAQYF. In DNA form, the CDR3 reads TGTGCCAGCAATGTGGGGGCAGGGGGCTTAGCGCAGTATTTT.

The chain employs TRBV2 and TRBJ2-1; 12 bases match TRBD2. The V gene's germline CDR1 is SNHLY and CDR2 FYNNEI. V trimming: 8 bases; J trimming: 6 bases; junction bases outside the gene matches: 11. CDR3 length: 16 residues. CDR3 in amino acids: CASRSLAGGLFNEQFF. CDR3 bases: TGTGCCAGCCGTTCTCTAGCGGGGGGGCTGTTCAATGAGCAGTTCTTC.

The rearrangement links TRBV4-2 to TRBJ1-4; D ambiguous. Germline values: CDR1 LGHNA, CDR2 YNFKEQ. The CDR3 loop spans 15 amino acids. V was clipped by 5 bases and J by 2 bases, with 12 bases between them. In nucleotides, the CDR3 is TGTGCCAGCAGCTTGAGCGGTATGACTAATGAAAAACTGTTTTTT. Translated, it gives CASSLSGMTNEKLFF.

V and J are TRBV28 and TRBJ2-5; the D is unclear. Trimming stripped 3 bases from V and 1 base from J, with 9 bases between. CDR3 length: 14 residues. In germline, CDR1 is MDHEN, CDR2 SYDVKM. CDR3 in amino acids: CASSLSSAQETQYF. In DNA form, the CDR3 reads TGTGCCAGCAGTTTGTCGAGCGCCCAAGAGACCCAGTACTTC.

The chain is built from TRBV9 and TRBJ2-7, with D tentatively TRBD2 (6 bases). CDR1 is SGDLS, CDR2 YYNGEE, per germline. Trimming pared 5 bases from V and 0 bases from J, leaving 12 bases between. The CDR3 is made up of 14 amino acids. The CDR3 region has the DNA TGTGCCAGCAGTATTAGCGGAAACTCCTACGAGCAGTACTTC. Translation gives CASSISGNSYEQYF.

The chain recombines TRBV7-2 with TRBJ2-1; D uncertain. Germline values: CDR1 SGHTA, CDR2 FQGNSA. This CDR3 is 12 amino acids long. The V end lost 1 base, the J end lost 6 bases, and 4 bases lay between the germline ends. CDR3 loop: CASSLDSNEQFF. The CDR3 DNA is TGTGCCAGCAGCTTAGATAGCAATGAGCAGTTCTTC.

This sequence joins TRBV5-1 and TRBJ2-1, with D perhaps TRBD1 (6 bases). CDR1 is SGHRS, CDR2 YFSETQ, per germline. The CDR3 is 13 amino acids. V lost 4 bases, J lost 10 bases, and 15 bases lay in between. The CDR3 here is CASSRGQTKEQFF. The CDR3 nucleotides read TGCGCCAGCAGCCGCGGACAGACGAAAGAGCAGTTCTTC.

The CDR3 reads CASSLKAGSLNEQFF. CDR3 DNA sequence: TGTGCCAGCAGCCTAAAAGCGGGTAGTCTAAATGAGCAGTTCTTC. The chain is built from TRBV11-3 and TRBJ2-1; tentatively, D is TRBD2 (6 bases). Germline-derived CDR1 and CDR2 are SGHNT and YENEEA. V dropped 5 bases and J dropped 7 bases, with 18 bases sitting between them. CDR3 size: 15 residues.